The 17 T cell receptor beta chains below all came from one sample that was sequenced in a study of T cells after yellow fever vaccination. TCRdb re-called the 5' RACE reads with MiXCR, one entry per CDR3 protein. This table has 400,000 to 650,000 distinct CDR3 sequences, roughly 22% appearing once. Sequences were derived from PBMCs, sampled roughly 20 days after the first yellow fever vaccination. The receptors here all came from a man between 18 and 29 years old who received the YFV17D yellow fever vaccine.

The sample holds a few counts of this clonotype. V and J are TRBV6-6 and TRBJ2-7; D unresolved. CDR1 is MNHNY and CDR2 is SVGAGI in the germline V gene (reference sequence). The CDR3 totals 13 residues. With 3 bases removed from V and 3 bases from J, the gap between germline ends came to 9 bases. In DNA, the CDR3 is TGTGCCAGCAGTTATACTGAGCGCTACGAGCAGTACGTC. Protein sequence: CASSYTERYEQYV.

The chain is built from TRBV12-3 or TRBV12-4 and TRBJ1-4; 11 positions agree with TRBD1. V gave up 7 bases and J gave up 8 bases; unmatched junction bases: 9. CDR3 length: 15 amino acids. The CDR3, as DNA: TGTGCCAGCAAACACCCCGGGACAGGGGGGGAAAAACTGTTTTTT. Translating gives CASKHPGTGGEKLFF.

This clonotype has more than one count but fewer than ten. The rearrangement joins TRBV7-7 to TRBJ2-5; possibly TRBD2 for D (5 bases). This CDR3 contains 15 residues. Germline CDR1 reads SSHAT; CDR2 reads FNYEAQ (reference sequence). V gave up 1 base and J gave up 4 bases, with 13 bases separating them. CDR3 in amino acids: CASSLVTRGSETQYF. For the CDR3, the DNA is TGTGCCAGCAGCTTAGTCACCCGCGGGTCAGAGACCCAGTACTTC.

DNA of the CDR3: TGCAGCGCCCCGACAGGGGCAGATACGCAGTATTTT. Its translation: CSAPTGADTQYF. The J gene is TRBJ2-3, the V gene TRBV29-1; the match to TRBD1 covers 8 bases. The CDR3 runs to 12 residues. The trim removed 7 bases at V and 4 bases at J, leaving 4 bases unmatched. The germline gives CDR1 SQVTM, CDR2 ANQGSEA.

This clonotype has just a few counts. This rearrangement joins TRBV12-3 or TRBV12-4 to TRBJ2-5, with 9 bases fitting TRBD1. This CDR3 region has 15 residues. V was clipped by 4 bases and J by 2 bases; unmatched bases: 5. In nucleotides, the CDR3 is TGTGCCAGCAGTTCATCCGGGACAGGGCAAGAGACCCAGTACTTC. Translated, it gives CASSSSGTGQETQYF.

The rearrangement joins TRBV30 to TRBJ1-4; 7 bases fit TRBD1. The CDR3 sequence is 15 residues long. Trimming at V came to 5 bases and at J to 7 bases, leaving 13 bases not matched to a gene. CDR1 and CDR2 (germline): GTSNPN, SVGIG (reference sequence). CDR3 sequence reads: CAWAETGNGGEKLFF. The DNA for the CDR3 is TGTGCCTGGGCAGAGACAGGGAATGGGGGTGAAAAACTGTTTTTT.

A few counts support this clonotype. The chain uses TRBV7-9 and TRBJ1-2; D is unclear. Germline CDR1 and CDR2: SEHNR and FQNEAQ (reference sequence). V was trimmed by 5 bases and J by 4 bases, leaving 11 bases between them. There are 13 residues in the CDR3. CDR3 residues: CASSPDGFYGYTF. CDR3 coding DNA: TGTGCCAGCAGCCCGGACGGATTCTATGGCTACACCTTC. Full variable domain (missing parts from reference TRBV7-9 and TRBJ1-2): DTGVSQNPRHKITKRGQNVTFRCDPISEHNRLYWYRQTLGQGPEFLTYFQNEAQLEKSRLLSDRFSAERPKGSFSTLEIQRTEQGDSAMYLCASSPDGFYGYTFGSGTRLTVV.

The J gene is TRBJ1-5, the V gene TRBV20-1, with TRBD1 matching over 7 bases. After removal of 3 bases from V and 9 bases from J, the junction contained 8 bases not matched to a gene. This CDR3 is 13 amino acids long. CDR1 DFQATT and CDR2 SNEGSKA come from the germline V gene (reference sequence). The CDR3 region is CSASRDSWLPQHF. The CDR3 bases are TGCAGTGCTAGCCGGGACAGCTGGCTGCCCCAGCATTTT.

This clonotype was recorded a few times. V and J are TRBV3-1 and TRBJ1-4; D gene uncertain. This CDR3 comprises 15 residues. V lost 1 base and J lost 7, with 13 bases in between. CDR1 is LGHDT, CDR2 YNNKEL, per germline (reference sequence). As DNA, the CDR3 is TGTGCCAGCAGCCAAGCTACCGGGGAAATTGAAAAACTGTTTTTT. Its translation is CASSQATGEIEKLFF.

This clonotype was counted a few times. This chain links TRBV7-2 with TRBJ1-1, with D perhaps matching TRBD1 (5 bases). Germline V CDR1 and CDR2: SGHTA, FQGNSA. Trimming cost V 0 bases and J 4 bases, with 15 bases left between them. This CDR3 has 16 amino acids. The DNA for the CDR3 is TGTGCCAGCAGCTTAGCGCTTGGCAGGGTGACCACTGAAGCTTTCTTT. The encoded protein is CASSLALGRVTTEAFF.

The genes are TRBV7-8 and TRBJ1-5, with 8 bases lining up with TRBD1. V trimming: 7 bases; J trimming: 5 bases; junction bases outside the gene matches: 7. CDR1 and CDR2 (germline): SGHVS, FQNEAQ. The CDR3 spans 14 residues. DNA for the CDR3: TGTGCCAGCAAGACAGGGGCCAAGGATCAGCCCCAGCATTTT. Protein sequence: CASKTGAKDQPQHF.

This sequence joins TRBV6-1 and TRBJ1-2; TRBD1 might be the D (5 bases). V lost 7 bases, J lost 6 bases, and 18 bases lay in between. From germline, CDR1 is MNHNS and CDR2 SASEGT. This CDR3 is built from 14 residues. CDR3 region: CASTPGDRVDGYTF. DNA of the CDR3: TGTGCCAGCACCCCTGGGGACCGCGTAGATGGCTACACCTTC.

This clonotype was found many times. The chain links TRBV20-1 to TRBJ2-1, with 8 positions matching TRBD2. This CDR3 is 14 amino acids long. V trimming: 6 bases; J trimming: 8 bases; junction bases outside the gene matches: 12. The germline V gene encodes CDR1 DFQATT and CDR2 SNEGSKA (reference sequence). CDR3 sequence (DNA): TGCAGTGCGAACGGGGGGGGCCTGGAGCATGAGCAGTTCTTC. Translated, it gives CSANGGGLEHEQFF.

The chain links TRBV7-9 to TRBJ2-1; D may be TRBD1 (6 bases). Deletions cut 5 bases from V and 6 bases from J, with 17 bases between. The CDR3 covers 15 residues. Germline values: CDR1 SEHNR, CDR2 FQNEAQ (reference sequence). The CDR3 here is CASSHVNRDINEQFF. The CDR3 coding sequence is TGTGCCAGCAGCCATGTAAACCGGGACATCAATGAGCAGTTCTTC.

This clonotype was seen a few times. The V call is TRBV4-3, the J call TRBJ2-7; perhaps TRBD1 as D (6 bases). Trimming pared 0 bases from V and 1 base from J, leaving 13 bases between. The CDR3 runs 16 residues. Germline lookup yields CDR1 LGHNA and CDR2 YSLEER. The CDR3 coding sequence is TGCGCCAGCAGCCAAGAGTCTGGACAGCTGTCCTACGAGCAGTACTTC. This codes for CASSQESGQLSYEQYF.

On this clonotype: This sequence may be a read error, since a much larger clone differs from it by one base. It is likely a read error, because the conserved phenylalanine at the end of the CDR3 is missing. No DNA is shown, since the ends of the CDR3 on it are uncertain; the CDR3 is the one TCRdb lists. J is TRBJ2-7 and V is TRBV7-9; the DNA was not used to check the table's D call, TRBD1. The CDR3 has 12 residues if both end residues are counted. CDR1 and CDR2 from the germline V gene are SEHNR and FQNEAQ (reference sequence). CDR3 region: CASSIFGQGEIL.

This clonotype was counted between two and nine times. V usage is TRBV20-1 and J usage is TRBJ2-4; D possibly uses TRBD1 or TRBD2 (6 bases each). The V end lost 3 bases, the J end lost 1 base, and 7 bases lay between the germline ends. The CDR3 is made up of 13 amino acids. CDR1 is DFQATT and CDR2 is SNEGSKA in the germline V gene (reference sequence). The CDR3 is CSASGGAKNIQYF. DNA for the CDR3: TGCAGTGCTAGCGGGGGCGCCAAAAACATTCAGTACTTC.